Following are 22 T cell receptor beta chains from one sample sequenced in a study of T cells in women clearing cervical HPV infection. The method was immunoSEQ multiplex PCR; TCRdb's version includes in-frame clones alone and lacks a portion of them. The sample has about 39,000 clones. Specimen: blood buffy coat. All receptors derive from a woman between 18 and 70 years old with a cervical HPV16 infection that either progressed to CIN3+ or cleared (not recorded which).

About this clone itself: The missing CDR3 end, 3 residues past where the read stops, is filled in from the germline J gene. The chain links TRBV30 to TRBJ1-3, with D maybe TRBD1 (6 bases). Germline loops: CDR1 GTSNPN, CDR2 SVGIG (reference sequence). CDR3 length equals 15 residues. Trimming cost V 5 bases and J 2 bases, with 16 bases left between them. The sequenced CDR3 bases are TGTGCCTGGGACCCCCAGGGGAGCCCTGGAAACACC. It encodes CAWDPQGSPGNT. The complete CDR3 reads CAWDPQGSPGNTIYF.

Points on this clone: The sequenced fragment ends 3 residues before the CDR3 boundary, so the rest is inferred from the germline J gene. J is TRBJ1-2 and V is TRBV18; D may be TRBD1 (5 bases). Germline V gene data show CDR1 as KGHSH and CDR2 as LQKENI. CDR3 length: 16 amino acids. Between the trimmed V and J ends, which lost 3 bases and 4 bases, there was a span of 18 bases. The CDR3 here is CASSPPESGGFYGYTF. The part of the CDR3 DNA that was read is TGTGCCAGCTCACCCCCCGAGAGCGGGGGGTTCTATGGC.

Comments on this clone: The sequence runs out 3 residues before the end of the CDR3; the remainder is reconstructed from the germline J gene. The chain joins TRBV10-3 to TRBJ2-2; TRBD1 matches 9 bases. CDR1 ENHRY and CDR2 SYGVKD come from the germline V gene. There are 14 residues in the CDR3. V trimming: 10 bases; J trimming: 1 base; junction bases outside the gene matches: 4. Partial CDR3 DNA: TGTGCCAACCGACAGGGGGAGAACACCGGGGAG. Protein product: CANRQGENTGE. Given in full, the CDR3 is CANRQGENTGELFF.

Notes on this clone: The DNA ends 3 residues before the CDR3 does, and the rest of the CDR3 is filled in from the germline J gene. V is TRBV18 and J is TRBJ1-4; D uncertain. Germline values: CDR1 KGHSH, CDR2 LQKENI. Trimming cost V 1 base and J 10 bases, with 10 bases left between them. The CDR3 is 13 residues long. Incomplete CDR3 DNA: TGTGCCAGCTCACCACAGGGTAGCGGAAAA. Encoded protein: CASSPQGSGK. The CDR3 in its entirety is CASSPQGSGKLFF. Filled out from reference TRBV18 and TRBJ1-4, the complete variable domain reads NAGVMQNPRHLVRRRGQEARLRCSPMKGHSHVYWYRQLPEEGLKFMVYLQKENIIDESGMPKERFSAEFPKEGPSILRIQQVVRGDSAAYFCASSPQGSGKLFFGSGTQLSVL.

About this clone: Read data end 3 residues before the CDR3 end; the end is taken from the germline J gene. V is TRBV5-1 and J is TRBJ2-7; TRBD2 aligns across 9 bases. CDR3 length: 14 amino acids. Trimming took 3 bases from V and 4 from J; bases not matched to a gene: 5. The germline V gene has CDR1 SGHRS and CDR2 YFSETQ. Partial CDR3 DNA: TGCGCCAGCAGCTCTCCGGGACTAGCTTACGAG. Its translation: CASSSPGLAYE. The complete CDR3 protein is CASSSPGLAYEQYF. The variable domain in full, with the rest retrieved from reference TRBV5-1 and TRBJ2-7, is KAGVTQTPRYLIKTRGQQVTLSCSPISGHRSVSWYQQTPGQGLQFLFEYFSETQRNKGNFPGRFSGRQFSNSRSEMNVSTLELGDSALYLCASSSPGLAYEQYFGPGTRLTVT.

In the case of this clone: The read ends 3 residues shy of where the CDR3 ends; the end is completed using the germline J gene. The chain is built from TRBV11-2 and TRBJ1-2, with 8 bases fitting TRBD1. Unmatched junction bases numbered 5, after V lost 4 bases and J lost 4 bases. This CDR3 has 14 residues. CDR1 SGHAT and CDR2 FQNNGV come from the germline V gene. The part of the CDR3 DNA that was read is TGTGCCAGCAGCTCCCTTGGACAGGGCTATGGC. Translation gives CASSSLGQGYG. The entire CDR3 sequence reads CASSSLGQGYGYTF.

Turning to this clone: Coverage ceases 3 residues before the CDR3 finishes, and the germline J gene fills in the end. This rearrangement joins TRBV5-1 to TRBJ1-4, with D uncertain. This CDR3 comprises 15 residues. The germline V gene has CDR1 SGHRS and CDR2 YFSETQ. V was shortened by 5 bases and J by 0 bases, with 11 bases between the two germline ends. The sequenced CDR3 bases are TGCGCCAGCAGAGCGATTACTGCAACTAATGAAAAA. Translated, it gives CASRAITATNEK. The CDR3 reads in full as CASRAITATNEKLFF.

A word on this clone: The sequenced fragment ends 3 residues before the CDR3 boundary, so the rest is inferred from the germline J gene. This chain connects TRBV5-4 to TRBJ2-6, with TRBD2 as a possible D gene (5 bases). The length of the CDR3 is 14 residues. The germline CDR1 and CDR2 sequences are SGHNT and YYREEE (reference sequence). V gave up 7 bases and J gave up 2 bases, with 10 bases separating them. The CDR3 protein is CASSGDTGANVLTF. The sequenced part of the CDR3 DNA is TGTGCCAGCTCCGGGGATACTGGGGCCAACGTC.

The covered CDR3 bases are TGCAGCGCCCTCGAGGGGAATGAG. Its translation is CSALEGNE. The full CDR3 is CSALEGNEQFF. The genes are TRBV29-1 and TRBJ2-1; either TRBD1 or TRBD2 may supply D (5 bases each). The CDR3 end falls 3 residues outside the read, so it is completed with the germline J gene. Germline loops: CDR1 SQVTM, CDR2 ANQGSEA. This CDR3 has 11 residues. Trimming stripped 7 bases from V and 7 bases from J, with 11 bases between.

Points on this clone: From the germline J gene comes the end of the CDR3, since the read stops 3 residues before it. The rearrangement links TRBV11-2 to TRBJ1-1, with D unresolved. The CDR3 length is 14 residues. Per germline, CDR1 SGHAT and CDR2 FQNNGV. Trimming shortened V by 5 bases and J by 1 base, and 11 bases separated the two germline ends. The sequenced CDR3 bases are TGTGCCAGCAGCCAAAGACGGGGGAACACTGAA. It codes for CASSQRRGNTE. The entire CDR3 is CASSQRRGNTEAFF.

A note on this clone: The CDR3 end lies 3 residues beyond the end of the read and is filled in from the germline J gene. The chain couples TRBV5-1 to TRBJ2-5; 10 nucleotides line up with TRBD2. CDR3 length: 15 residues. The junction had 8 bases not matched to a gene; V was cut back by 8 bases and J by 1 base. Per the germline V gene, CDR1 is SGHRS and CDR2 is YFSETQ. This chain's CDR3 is CASTESGGGQETQYF. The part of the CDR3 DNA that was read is TGCGCCAGTACCGAAAGCGGGGGGGGCCAAGAGACC. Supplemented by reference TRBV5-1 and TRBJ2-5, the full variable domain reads KAGVTQTPRYLIKTRGQQVTLSCSPISGHRSVSWYQQTPGQGLQFLFEYFSETQRNKGNFPGRFSGRQFSNSRSEMNVSTLELGDSALYLCASTESGGGQETQYFGPGTRLLVL.

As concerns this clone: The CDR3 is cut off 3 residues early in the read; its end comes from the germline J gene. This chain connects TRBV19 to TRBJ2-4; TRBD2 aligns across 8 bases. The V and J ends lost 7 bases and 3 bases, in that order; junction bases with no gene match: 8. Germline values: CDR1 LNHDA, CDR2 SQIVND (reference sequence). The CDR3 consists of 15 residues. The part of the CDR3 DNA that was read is TGTGCCAGTACCATCGGGGGGGAGGTCAAAAACATT. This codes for CASTIGGEVKNI. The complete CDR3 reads CASTIGGEVKNIQYF. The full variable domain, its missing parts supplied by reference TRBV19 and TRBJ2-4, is DGGITQSPKYLFRKEGQNVTLSCEQNLNHDAMYWYRQDPGQGLRLIYYSQIVNDFQKGDIAEGYSVSREKKESFPLTVTSAQKNPTAFYLCASTIGGEVKNIQYFGAGTRLSVL.

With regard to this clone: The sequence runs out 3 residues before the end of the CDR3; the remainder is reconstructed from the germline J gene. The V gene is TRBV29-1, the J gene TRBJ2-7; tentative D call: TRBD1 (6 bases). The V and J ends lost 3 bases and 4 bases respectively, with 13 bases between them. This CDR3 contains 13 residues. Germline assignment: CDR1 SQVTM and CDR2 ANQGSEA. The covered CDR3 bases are TGCAGCGTTGAGATGCAGGGGCCTTACGAG. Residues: CSVEMQGPYE. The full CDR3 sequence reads CSVEMQGPYEQYF.

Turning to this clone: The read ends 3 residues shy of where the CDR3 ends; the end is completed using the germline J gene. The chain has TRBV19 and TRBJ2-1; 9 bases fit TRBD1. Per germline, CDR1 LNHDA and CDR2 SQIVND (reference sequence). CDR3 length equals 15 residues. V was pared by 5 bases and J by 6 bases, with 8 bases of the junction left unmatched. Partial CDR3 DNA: TGTGCCAGTAGTTCACAGGGGGCAGCGAGCAATGAG. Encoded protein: CASSSQGAASNE. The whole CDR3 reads CASSSQGAASNEQFF.

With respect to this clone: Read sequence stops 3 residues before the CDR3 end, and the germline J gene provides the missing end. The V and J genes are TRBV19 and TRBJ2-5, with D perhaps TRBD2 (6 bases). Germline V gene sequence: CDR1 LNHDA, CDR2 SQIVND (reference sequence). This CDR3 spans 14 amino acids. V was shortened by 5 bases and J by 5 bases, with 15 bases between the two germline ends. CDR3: CASSPGGIKETQYF. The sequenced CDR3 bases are TGTGCCAGTAGTCCTGGGGGGATCAAGGAGACC. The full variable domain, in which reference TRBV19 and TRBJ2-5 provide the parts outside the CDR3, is DGGITQSPKYLFRKEGQNVTLSCEQNLNHDAMYWYRQDPGQGLRLIYYSQIVNDFQKGDIAEGYSVSREKKESFPLTVTSAQKNPTAFYLCASSPGGIKETQYFGPGTRLLVL.

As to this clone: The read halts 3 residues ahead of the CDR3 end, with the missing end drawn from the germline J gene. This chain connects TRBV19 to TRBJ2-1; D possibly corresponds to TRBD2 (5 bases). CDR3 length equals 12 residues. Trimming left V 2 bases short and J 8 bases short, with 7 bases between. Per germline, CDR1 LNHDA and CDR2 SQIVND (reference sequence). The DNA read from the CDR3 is TGTGCCAGTAGTATAAGGCGGGATGAG. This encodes CASSIRRDE. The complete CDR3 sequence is CASSIRRDEQFF.

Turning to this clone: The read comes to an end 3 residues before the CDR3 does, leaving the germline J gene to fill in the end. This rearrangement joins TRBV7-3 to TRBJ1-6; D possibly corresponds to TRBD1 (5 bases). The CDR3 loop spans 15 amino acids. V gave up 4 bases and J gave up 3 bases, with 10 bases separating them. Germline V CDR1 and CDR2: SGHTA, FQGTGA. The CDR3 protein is CASSSSGLYNSPLHF. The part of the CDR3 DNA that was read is TGTGCCAGCAGCTCATCGGGACTCTATAATTCACCC.

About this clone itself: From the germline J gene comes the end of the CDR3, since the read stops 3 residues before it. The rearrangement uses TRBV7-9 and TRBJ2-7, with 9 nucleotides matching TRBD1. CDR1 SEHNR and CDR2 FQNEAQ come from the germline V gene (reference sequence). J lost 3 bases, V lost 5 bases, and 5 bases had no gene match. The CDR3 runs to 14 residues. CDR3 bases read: TGTGCCAGCAGCCTGACAGGGGGGTTCTACGAG. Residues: CASSLTGGFYE. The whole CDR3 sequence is CASSLTGGFYEQYF.

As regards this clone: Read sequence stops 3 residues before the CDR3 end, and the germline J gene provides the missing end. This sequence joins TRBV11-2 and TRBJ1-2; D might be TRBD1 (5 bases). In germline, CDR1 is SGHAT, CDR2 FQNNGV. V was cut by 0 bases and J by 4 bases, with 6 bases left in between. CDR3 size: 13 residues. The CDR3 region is CASSLDTGYGYTF. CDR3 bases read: TGTGCCAGCAGCTTAGATACAGGCTATGGC. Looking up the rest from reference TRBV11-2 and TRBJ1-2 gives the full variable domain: EAGVAQSPRYKIIEKRQSVAFWCNPISGHATLYWYQQILGQGPKLLIQFQNNGVVDDSQLPKDRFSAERLKGVDSTLKIQPAKLEDSAVYLCASSLDTGYGYTFGSGTRLTVV.

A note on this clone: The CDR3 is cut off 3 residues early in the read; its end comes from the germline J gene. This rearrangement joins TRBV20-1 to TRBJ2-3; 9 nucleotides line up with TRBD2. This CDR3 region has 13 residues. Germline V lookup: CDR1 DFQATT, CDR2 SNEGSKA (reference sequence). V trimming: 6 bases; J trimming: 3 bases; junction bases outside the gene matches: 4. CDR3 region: CSAHSGGTDTQYF. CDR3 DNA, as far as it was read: TGCAGTGCACATAGCGGGGGAACAGATACG.

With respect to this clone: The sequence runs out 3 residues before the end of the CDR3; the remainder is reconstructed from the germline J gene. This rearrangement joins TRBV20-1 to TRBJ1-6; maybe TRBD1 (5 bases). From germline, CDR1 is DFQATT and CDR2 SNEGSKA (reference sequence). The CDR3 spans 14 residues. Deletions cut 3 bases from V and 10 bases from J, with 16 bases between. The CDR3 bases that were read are TGCAGTGCTAGGGGGCAGGGTAAGGGGTCACCC. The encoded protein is CSARGQGKGSP. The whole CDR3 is CSARGQGKGSPLHF.

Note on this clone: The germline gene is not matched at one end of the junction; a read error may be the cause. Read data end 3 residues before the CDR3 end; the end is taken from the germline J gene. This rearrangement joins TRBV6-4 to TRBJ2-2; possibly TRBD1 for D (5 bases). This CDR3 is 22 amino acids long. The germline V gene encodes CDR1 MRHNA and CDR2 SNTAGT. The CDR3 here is CASIDLGFWGRPVGVDTGELFF. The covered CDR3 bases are TGTGCCAGCATTGACCTCGGTTTCTGGGGCAGGCCGGTCGGTGTGGACACCGGGGAG.